These T cell receptor beta chains were read from a single sample in a study of identical twins. TCRdb ran MiXCR on the 5' RACE reads and lists one entry per CDR3 protein. The sample has about 1.7 million distinct CDR3 sequences, under 35% seen once; the top ten hold under 0.35%. The sample was cord blood. The receptors stem from a newborn girl in good health. The CDR3 runs from the conserved cysteine through the conserved F or W. D genes are given only for firm matches. Part of the rows lack a size; the others show once, few, many or a class for expanded clones.

>15|TRBD2|.|TRBJ2-3|TRBV30
TGTGCCTGGAGTCGGCTAGCGGGACGCACAGATACGCAGTATTTT
CAWSRLAGRTDTQYF
>15|.|.|TRBJ1-2|TRBV12-5
TGTGCTTGTGGTCCATCGGACATCCTTAACTATGGCTACACCTTC
CACGPSDILNYGYTF
>13|.|.|TRBJ2-5|TRBV7-6
TGTGCCAGCAGCTTAATGACCACCAGGACCCAGTACTTC
CASSLMTTRTQYF
>18|TRBD1|few|TRBJ1-5|TRBV6-5
TGTGCCAGCAGTTACTCGAGGCGAACCGGGACAGGGAGGCAGCCCCAGCATTTT
CASSYSRRTGTGRQPQHF
>15|TRBD1|once|TRBJ2-1|TRBV7-9
TGTGCCAGCAGCCGCCGGGACAGGGCTCTCAATGAGCAGTTCTTC
CASSRRDRALNEQFF
>14|.|.|TRBJ1-4|TRBV20-1
TGCAGTGCTAGAGACCGGCAGTTTAATGAAAAACTGTTTTTT
CSARDRQFNEKLFF
>18|TRBD2|.|TRBJ2-3|TRBV4-1
TGCGCCAGCAGCCACCTACCCACTAGCGGGGGGGCGACAGATACGCAGTATTTT
CASSHLPTSGGATDTQYF
>12|.|.|TRBJ1-5|TRBV2
TGTGCCAGCAAGCGTTGGGGTCAGCCCCAGCATTTT
CASKRWGQPQHF
>13|.|few|TRBJ1-1|TRBV11-2
TGTGCCAGCAGCTGGGCAGAGGGCACTGAAGCTTTCTTT
CASSWAEGTEAFF
>14|.|many|TRBJ2-7|TRBV2
TGTGCCAGCAGTGAAGACAGATTCTCCTACGAGCAGTACTTC
CASSEDRFSYEQYF
>12|TRBD1|few|TRBJ2-1|TRBV2
TGTGCCAGCAGTTACAGGGGCGAGACCCAGTTCTTC
CASSYRGETQFF
>12|.|few|TRBJ1-2|TRBV6-2/TRBV6-3
TGTGCCAGCAGTTGGGGCAAGAGGGGCTACACCTTC
CASSWGKRGYTF
>17|TRBD2|.|TRBJ2-3|TRBV7-2
TGTGCCAGCAGCCCGGACGGACTAGCGGGAGGCACAGATACGCAGTATTTT
CASSPDGLAGGTDTQYF
>18|TRBD1|few|TRBJ1-2|TRBV7-2
TGTGCCAGCAGCTTAGCCCCGATTTCGACAGGGCCAAGAGGGGGCTACACCTTC
CASSLAPISTGPRGGYTF
>17|.|.|TRBJ2-3|TRBV12-3/TRBV12-4
TGTGCCAGCAGTTTAACCCTTCGGCTACCGAGCACAGATACGCAGTATTTT
CASSLTLRLPSTDTQYF
>14|.|few|TRBJ2-3|TRBV3-1
TGTGCCAGCAGCCAAGGCAATAGGATCGATACGCAGTATTTT
CASSQGNRIDTQYF
>13|TRBD1|.|TRBJ1-1|TRBV3-1
TGTGCCAGCAGCCTCCTCCGGGACAGGGCGACTTTCTTT
CASSLLRDRATFF
>19|TRBD2|.|TRBJ2-7|TRBV20-1
TGCAGTGCTAGAGATTTCCTAGCGGGAGCTCCTAGCTCCTACAATGAGCAGTACTTC
CSARDFLAGAPSSYNEQYF
>15|.|few|TRBJ1-2|TRBV11-2
TGTGCCAGCAGCCGTCCCGCAGGTGTTTTGTACGGCTACACCTTC
CASSRPAGVLYGYTF
>16|TRBD2|few|TRBJ2-1|TRBV6-2/TRBV6-3
TGTGCCAGCAGTTTTCCGGGACTAGAGAGAATAAATGAGCAGTTCTTC
CASSFPGLERINEQFF
>18|.|many|TRBJ2-3|TRBV13
TGTGCCAGCAGCTTAGAGTCTTTTGGGGGGACCCGCACAGATACGCAGTATTTT
CASSLESFGGTRTDTQYF
>15|.|.|TRBJ1-5|TRBV29-1
TGCAGCGTTCCCCGTAATGGCAGGGAATGTCAGCCCCAGCATTTT
CSVPRNGRECQPQHF
>15|.|few|TRBJ2-1|TRBV27
TGTGCCAGCAGTTTACTTCCCAAGGGGCGGGGTGAGCAGTTCTTC
CASSLLPKGRGEQFF
>17|TRBD1|.|TRBJ1-2|TRBV7-9
TGTGCCAGCAGCCCGCGGACAGGACCCGCTTCCTCCTATGGCTACACCTTC
CASSPRTGPASSYGYTF
>15|.|few|TRBJ1-1|TRBV6-2/TRBV6-3
TGTGCCAGCAGTTACCCCGGCCGACCGAACACTGAAGCTTTCTTT
CASSYPGRPNTEAFF
>15|TRBD2|few|TRBJ2-3|TRBV7-2
TGTGCCAGCAGCCCCCCGAGCGGGGGCATACATACGCAGTATTTT
CASSPPSGGIHTQYF
>18|.|.|TRBJ2-6|TRBV25-1
TGTGCCAGCAGTGGACCCCGGGGGACAACGGCTGGGGCCAACGTCCTGACTTTC
CASSGPRGTTAGANVLTF
>15|.|.|TRBJ1-5|TRBV10-3
TGTGCCATCAGTGTGTCGCTGGGGTTCGGGCAGCCCCAGCATTTT
CAISVSLGFGQPQHF
>16|.|few|TRBJ2-7|TRBV5-1
TGCGCCAGCCAAGGCCCTTTGAGGGGGAGCTCCTACGAGCAGTACTTC
CASQGPLRGSSYEQYF
>16|.|.|TRBJ1-2|TRBV21-1
TGTGCCAGCAGCAAATCCGATGACAGGGAAGAGAATGGCTACACCTTC
CASSKSDDREENGYTF
>12|.|few|TRBJ2-3|TRBV7-9
TGTGCCAGCAGCGAGAAAGGGGGGACGCAGTATTTT
CASSEKGGTQYF
>16|.|few|TRBJ2-7|TRBV20-1
TGCAGTGCTAGAGGACTAGAGGGTCAAAGCTCCTACGAGCAGTACTTC
CSARGLEGQSSYEQYF
>15|.|many|TRBJ1-1|TRBV13
TGTGCCAGCAGCTTAGGGGGGCCACTGAACACTGAAGCTTTCTTT
CASSLGGPLNTEAFF
>13|.|.|TRBJ1-6|TRBV6-1
TGTGCCAGCACTTCCGCAGGAGACTCACCCCCCCACTTT
CASTSAGDSPPHF
>13|TRBD1|few|TRBJ1-2|TRBV10-3
TGTGCCATCCGACAGGGACTTAACTATGGCTACACCTTC
CAIRQGLNYGYTF
>15|.|.|TRBJ2-1|TRBV7-8
TGTGCCAGCAGCCGGGGACATCCCTCCTACAATGGGCAGTTCTTC
CASSRGHPSYNGQFF
>16|TRBD2|.|TRBJ2-3|TRBV10-3
TGTGCCATCAGTGAGCAGCGGGGGGGCCGTACAGATACGCAGTATTTT
CAISEQRGGRTDTQYF
>15|TRBD1|.|TRBJ1-1|TRBV2
TGTGCCAGCAGGAACGACAGGGGCCACCACACTGAAGCTTTCTTT
CASRNDRGHHTEAFF
>14|.|.|TRBJ2-5|TRBV5-1
TGCGCCAGCAGCTTGGGGCAGGCCGAAGAGACCCAGTACTTC
CASSLGQAEETQYF
>13|.|many|TRBJ2-4|TRBV20-1
TGCAGTGTTCGCTCGGGTGGCAAAAACATTCAGTACTTC
CSVRSGGKNIQYF
>15|TRBD1|.|TRBJ1-2|TRBV7-9
TGTGCCAGCAGCTTAGGGGTTGACAGGGTTGGTGGCTACACCTTC
CASSLGVDRVGGYTF
>15|.|.|TRBJ2-3|TRBV21-1
TGTGCCAGAAAGATAGGCCCACCTAGCACAGATACGCAGTATTTT
CARKIGPPSTDTQYF
>17|TRBD2|few|TRBJ2-4|TRBV18
TGTGCCAGCTCACAGCCGGGACTAGCGAAAGCCAAAAACATTCAGTACTTC
CASSQPGLAKAKNIQYF
>16|TRBD2|many|TRBJ2-3|TRBV10-3
TGTGCCATCAGTGAGTCGGGGACTAGCGGTTCAGATACGCAGTATTTT
CAISESGTSGSDTQYF
>14|TRBD1|few|TRBJ1-1|TRBV12-3/TRBV12-4
TGTGCCAGCAGCCCCGGGACAGGGGCCTCTGAAGCTTTCTTT
CASSPGTGASEAFF
>15|TRBD1|few|TRBJ1-2|TRBV20-1
TGCAGTGCTAGAGAAGGGGACAGCCACCCCTATGGCTACACCTTC
CSAREGDSHPYGYTF
>14|TRBD2|.|TRBJ2-5|TRBV29-1
TGCAGCGTTAGGACTAGCGGGAGGGTCAATGAGCAGTACTTC
CSVRTSGRVNEQYF
>11|.|.|TRBJ2-4|TRBV3-1
TGTGCCAGCAGCCACAGGGACATTCAGTACTTC
CASSHRDIQYF
>16|.|.|TRBJ1-1|TRBV11-1
TGTGCCAGCAGCCACCGGGGGCGGGGCCGGAACACTGAAGCTTTCTTT
CASSHRGRGRNTEAFF
>14|.|.|TRBJ1-1|TRBV6-5
TGTGCCAGCAGTTACAGGCAGGGGAGCACTGAAGCTTTCTTT
CASSYRQGSTEAFF
>15|TRBD2|few|TRBJ2-7|TRBV5-1
TGCGCCAGCAGCTTGAGCGGGAGGGCCTCCTACGAGCAGTACTTC
CASSLSGRASYEQYF